The T cell receptor (beta chain) under discussion was sequenced for a study of radiotherapy plus CTLA-4 blockade in lung cancer. Overall study: Objective responses were documented in around 18% of patients, with disease control in around 30%.

With V trimmed by 5 bases and J by 4 bases, 10 bases remained unmatched. CDR3 size: 15 residues. Germline CDR1 is LNHDA and CDR2 is SQIVND (reference sequence). CTLA-4 blockade using ipilimumab, together with focal radiation, was received by patients with chemo-refractory metastatic non-small-cell lung cancer. This table comes from immunoSEQ multiplex PCR, and its TCRdb copy is limited to in-frame clones, with some not included. The profile covers about 49,000 clones, with around nine tenths appearing a single time and 6% to 8.5% taken by the ten largest. The material sequenced was peripheral blood, taken from a patient treated with radiotherapy plus ipilimumab. V usage is TRBV19 and J usage is TRBJ2-7, with 8 nucleotides matching TRBD2. The sequence was obtained from a human donor with non-small cell lung cancer whose response to radiotherapy plus ipilimumab could not be evaluated. The DNA for the CDR3 is TGTGCCAGTAGTCCAAACCTCGGGGGGGGATACGAGCAGTACTTC. Its protein is CASSPNLGGGYEQYF.